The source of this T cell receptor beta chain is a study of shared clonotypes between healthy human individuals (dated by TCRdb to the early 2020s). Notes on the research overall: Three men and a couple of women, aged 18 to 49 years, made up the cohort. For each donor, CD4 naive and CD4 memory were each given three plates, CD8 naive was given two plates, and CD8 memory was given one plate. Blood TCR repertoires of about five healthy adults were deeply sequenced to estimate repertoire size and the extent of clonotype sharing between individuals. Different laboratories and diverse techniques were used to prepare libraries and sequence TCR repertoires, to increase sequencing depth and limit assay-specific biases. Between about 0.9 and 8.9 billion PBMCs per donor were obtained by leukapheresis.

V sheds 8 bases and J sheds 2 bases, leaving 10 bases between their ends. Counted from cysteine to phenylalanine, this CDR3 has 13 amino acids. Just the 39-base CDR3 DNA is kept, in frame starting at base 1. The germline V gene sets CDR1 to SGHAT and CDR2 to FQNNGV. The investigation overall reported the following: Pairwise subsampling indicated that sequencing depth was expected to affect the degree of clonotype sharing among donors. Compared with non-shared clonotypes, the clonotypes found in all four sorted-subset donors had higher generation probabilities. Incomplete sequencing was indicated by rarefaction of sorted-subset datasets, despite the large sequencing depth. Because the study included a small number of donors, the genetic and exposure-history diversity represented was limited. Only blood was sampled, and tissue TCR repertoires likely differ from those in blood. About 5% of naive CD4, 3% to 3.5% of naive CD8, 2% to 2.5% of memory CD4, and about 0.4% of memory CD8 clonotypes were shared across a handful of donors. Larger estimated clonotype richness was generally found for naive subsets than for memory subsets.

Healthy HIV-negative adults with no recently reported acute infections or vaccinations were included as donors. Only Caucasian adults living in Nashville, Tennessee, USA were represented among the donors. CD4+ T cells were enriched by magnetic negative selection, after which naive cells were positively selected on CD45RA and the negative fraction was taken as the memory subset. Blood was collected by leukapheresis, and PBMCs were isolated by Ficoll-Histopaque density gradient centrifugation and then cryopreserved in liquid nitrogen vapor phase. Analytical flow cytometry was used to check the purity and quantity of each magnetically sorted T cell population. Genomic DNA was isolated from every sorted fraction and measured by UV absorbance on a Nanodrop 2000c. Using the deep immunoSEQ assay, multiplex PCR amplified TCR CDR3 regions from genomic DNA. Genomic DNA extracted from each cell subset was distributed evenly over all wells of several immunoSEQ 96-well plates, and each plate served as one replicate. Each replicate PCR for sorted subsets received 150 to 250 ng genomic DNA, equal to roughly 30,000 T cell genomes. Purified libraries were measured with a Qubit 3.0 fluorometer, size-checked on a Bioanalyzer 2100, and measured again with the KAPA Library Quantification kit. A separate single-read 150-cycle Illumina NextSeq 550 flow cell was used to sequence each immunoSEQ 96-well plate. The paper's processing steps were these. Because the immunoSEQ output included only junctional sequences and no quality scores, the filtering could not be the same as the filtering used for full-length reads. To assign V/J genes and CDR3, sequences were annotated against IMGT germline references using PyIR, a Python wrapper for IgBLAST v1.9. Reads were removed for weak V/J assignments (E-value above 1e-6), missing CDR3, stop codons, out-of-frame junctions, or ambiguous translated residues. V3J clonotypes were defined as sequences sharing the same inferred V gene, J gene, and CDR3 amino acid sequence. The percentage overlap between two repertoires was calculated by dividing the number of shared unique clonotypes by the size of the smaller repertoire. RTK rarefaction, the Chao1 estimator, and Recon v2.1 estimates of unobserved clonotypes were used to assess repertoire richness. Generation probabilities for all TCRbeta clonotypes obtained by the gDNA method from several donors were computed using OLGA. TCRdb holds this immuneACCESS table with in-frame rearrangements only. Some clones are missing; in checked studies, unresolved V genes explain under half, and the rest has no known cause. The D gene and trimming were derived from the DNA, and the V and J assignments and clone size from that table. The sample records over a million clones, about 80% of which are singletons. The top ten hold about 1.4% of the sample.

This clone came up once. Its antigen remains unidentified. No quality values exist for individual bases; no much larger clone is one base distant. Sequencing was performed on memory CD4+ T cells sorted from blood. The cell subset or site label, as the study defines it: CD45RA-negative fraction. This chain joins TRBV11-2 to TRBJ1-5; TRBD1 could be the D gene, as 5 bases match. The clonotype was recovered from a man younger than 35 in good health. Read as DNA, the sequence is TGTGCCAGCTCTGGGACGGGCAATCAGCCCCAGCATTTT. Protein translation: CASSGTGNQPQHF.